This T cell receptor (beta chain) was sequenced during a study of post-analysis software for immune sequencing data. Across the whole study: The cohort encompassed relapsing-remitting, secondary progressive and progressive-relapsing multiple sclerosis disease courses. Study-level points and caveats: The authors found that F measure strongly co-clustered same-batch samples. In patients, a few TRBV segments were more frequent than in controls, with TRBV5-6, TRBV5-1 and TRBV20-1 among them. Controls had significantly higher normalized Chao1 diversity than multiple sclerosis patients.

This CDR3 spans 14 amino acids. Germline V gene lookup returns CDR1 SQVTM and CDR2 ANQGSEA. The V end was cut by 5 bases, the J end by 6 bases, with 17 bases between. This clonotype has a handful of counts. Antigen specificity is unknown. Prepared libraries of TCR beta cDNA carried unique molecular identifiers. Approximately 0.5 million cDNA molecules were recovered from an input of 1 to 10 million T cells. Via MiXCR, TCRdb re-called the PCR reads, giving one row per CDR3 protein. Of approximately 730,000 distinct CDR3 sequences listed, about 45% are singletons. The TCR originated in a girl aged 5 to 17 with multiple sclerosis. The sequencing sample was made of blood. This rearrangement joins TRBV29-1 to TRBJ2-1; weak D call: TRBD2 (6 bases). CDR3 DNA: TGCAGCGTTATGTGGCGGGAAAGGCGCAATGAGCAGTTCTTC. This encodes CSVMWRERRNEQFF.